What follows are 27 T cell receptor beta chains derived from one specimen sequenced in a study of early T cells in non-severe SARS-CoV-2 infection. From the 5' RACE reads, TCRdb called clonotypes with MiXCR, one entry per CDR3 protein. The sample shows 71,000 or so distinct CDR3 sequences, roughly 13% of them seen only once. Sequencing was performed on whole blood. These receptors were taken from an adult who was a healthcare worker with PCR-confirmed SARS-CoV-2 infection or an uninfected control (not recorded which).

This clonotype was observed at least ten times. The J gene is TRBJ2-3, the V gene TRBV11-2; 9 bases agree with TRBD2. In germline, CDR1 is SGHAT, CDR2 FQNNGV. J was trimmed by 6 bases and V by 4 bases; bases with no gene match: 11. This CDR3 has 16 residues. The DNA of the CDR3 is TGTGCCAGCAGCTCCCCGGGGGGACTAGCAGACGATACGCAGTATTTT. It encodes CASSSPGGLADDTQYF.

V is TRBV12-3 or TRBV12-4 and J is TRBJ2-1; D is unresolved. The germline V and J ends were trimmed by 6 bases and 10 bases, with 10 bases remaining between them. The CDR3 is 11 amino acids. The CDR3 nucleotides read TGTGCCAGCAGCCCGCAACTAGAGCAGTTCTTC. Translated: CASSPQLEQFF.

Ten or more counts support this clonotype. The chain joins TRBV29-1 to TRBJ2-2, with D tentatively TRBD2 (5 bases). In germline, CDR1 is SQVTM, CDR2 ANQGSEA. The CDR3 is made up of 13 amino acids. Trimming stripped 3 bases from V and 3 bases from J, with 8 bases between. The CDR3 nucleotides read TGCAGCGTTGATTCGGGATACACCGGGGAGCTGTTTTTT. It is translated as CSVDSGYTGELFF.

This clonotype was found a few times. The chain is built from TRBV13 and TRBJ1-2; the match to TRBD1 covers 11 bases. Germline values: CDR1 PRHDT, CDR2 FYEKMQ (reference sequence). The CDR3 is made up of 15 amino acids. Trimming at V came to 5 bases and at J to 3 bases, leaving 5 bases not matched to a gene. The CDR3 protein is CASSTRTGGDYGYTF. The CDR3 nucleotides read TGTGCCAGCAGCACCCGGACAGGGGGCGACTATGGCTACACCTTC.

The table lists this clonotype with many counts. CDR3 DNA sequence: TGCAGTGCCAGGGGGACAGGGGTAGGCGAGACCCAGTACTTC. Translated: CSARGTGVGETQYF. V gene TRBV20-1 combines with J gene TRBJ2-5; 10 nucleotides line up with TRBD1. The V gene's germline CDR1 is DFQATT and CDR2 SNEGSKA (reference sequence). The CDR3 consists of 14 residues. Trimming cost V 6 bases and J 5 bases; bases outside gene matches: 9.

This chain joins TRBV29-1 and TRBJ1-2; D uncertain. This CDR3 contains 11 residues. V lost 3 bases, J lost 8 bases, and 10 bases lay in between. The germline gives CDR1 SQVTM, CDR2 ANQGSEA. DNA for the CDR3: TGCAGCGTTGATCCCCCGGCGGGCTACACCTTC. Amino acids: CSVDPPAGYTF.

Only a few counts were recorded for this clonotype. This sequence joins TRBV11-2 and TRBJ1-1; D is unclear. CDR1 SGHAT and CDR2 FQNNGV come from the germline V gene. This CDR3 contains 15 residues. V was trimmed by 0 bases and J by 0 bases, leaving 8 bases between them. In DNA, the CDR3 is TGTGCCAGCAGCTTAGACCCGAACATGAACACTGAAGCTTTCTTT. Its translation: CASSLDPNMNTEAFF.

This clonotype was observed a few times. This CDR3 is CASSFSRALRTQYF. The CDR3 region has the DNA TGTGCCAGCAGCTTCTCAAGGGCCCTTAGGACCCAGTACTTC. The genes are TRBV7-3 and TRBJ2-5; D unresolved. The CDR3 is made up of 14 amino acids. The V and J ends lost 3 bases and 7 bases respectively, with 15 bases between them. Germline V gene data show CDR1 as SGHTA and CDR2 as FQGTGA.

CDR3 sequence reads: CASSPGTVNTGELFF. In DNA form, the CDR3 reads TGTGCCAGCAGCCCAGGGACAGTGAACACCGGGGAGCTGTTTTTT. The chain uses TRBV11-2 and TRBJ2-2; TRBD1 agrees at 7 bases. The CDR3 sequence is 15 residues long. J gave up 1 base and V 5 bases, and 4 bases lay outside the gene matches. Germline V gene sequence: CDR1 SGHAT, CDR2 FQNNGV.

The chain has TRBV11-2 and TRBJ2-7, with a tentative D call TRBD2 (5 bases). V was cut by 0 bases and J by 2 bases, with 11 bases left in between. The CDR3 has 15 residues. CDR1 is SGHAT and CDR2 is FQNNGV in the germline V gene. The CDR3 sequence: CASSLEGGYTYEQYF. In nucleotides, the CDR3 is TGTGCCAGCAGCTTAGAGGGCGGGTATACCTACGAGCAGTACTTC.

The genes are TRBV6-1 and TRBJ2-1; a possible D gene is TRBD1 (6 bases). Germline V gene data show CDR1 as MNHNS and CDR2 as SASEGT. Trimming shortened V by 1 base and J by 5 bases, and 12 bases separated the two germline ends. This CDR3 spans 15 amino acids. CDR3: CASSEDRARNNEQFF. The CDR3 DNA sequence: TGTGCCAGCAGTGAAGACAGGGCGAGAAACAATGAGCAGTTCTTC.

V usage is TRBV10-1 and J usage is TRBJ1-1; tentatively, D is TRBD1 (5 bases). Germline V gene sequence: CDR1 WNHNN, CDR2 SYGVQD (reference sequence). Between the trimmed V and J ends, which lost 0 bases and 5 bases, there was a span of 10 bases. This CDR3 spans 14 amino acids. As DNA, the CDR3 is TGCGCCAGCAGTGAGTCAGGGGATGGAACTGAAGCTTTCTTT. Residues: CASSESGDGTEAFF.

There are a few counts of this clonotype. The V gene is TRBV19, the J gene TRBJ2-7, with D possibly matching TRBD1 (6 bases). This CDR3 spans 17 amino acids. Germline V gives CDR1 LNHDA, CDR2 SQIVND (reference sequence). The V end was cut by 4 bases, the J end by 2 bases, with 21 bases between. CDR3 coding DNA: TGTGCCAGTAGTAGTATATTCACCAACAGGGAGACCTACGAGCAGTACTTC. Protein product: CASSSIFTNRETYEQYF.

This chain links TRBV7-2 with TRBJ2-1, with unresolved D. V lost 5 bases to trimming and J lost 3 bases, with 5 bases between them. The CDR3 runs to 12 residues. Per germline, CDR1 SGHTA and CDR2 FQGNSA. The CDR3, as DNA: TGTGCCAGCAGCCCCATCTACAATGAGCAGTTCTTC. Translation gives CASSPIYNEQFF.

There are a few counts of this clonotype. This rearrangement joins TRBV7-3 to TRBJ1-6; D not certain. Germline assignment: CDR1 SGHTA and CDR2 FQGTGA. The CDR3 length is 13 residues. With 5 bases removed from V and 3 bases from J, the gap between germline ends came to 5 bases. This CDR3 is CASSPDYNSPLHF. The DNA of the CDR3 is TGTGCCAGCAGCCCCGACTATAATTCACCCCTCCACTTT.

This clonotype has a count of ten or more. This chain uses TRBV28 with TRBJ2-3; tentatively, D is TRBD2 (5 bases). Germline CDR1 reads MDHEN; CDR2 reads SYDVKM. Trimming shortened V by 7 bases and J by 2 bases, and 13 bases separated the two germline ends. This CDR3 contains 14 residues. The CDR3 is CASIRTFNTDTQYF. DNA for the CDR3: TGTGCCAGCATCCGGACTTTTAACACAGATACGCAGTATTTT. The entire variable domain, with the rest obtained from reference TRBV28 and TRBJ2-3, is as follows: DVKVTQSSRYLVKRTGEKVFLECVQDMDHENMFWYRQDPGLGLRLIYFSYDVKMKEKGDIPEGYSVSREKKERFSLILESASTNQTSMYLCASIRTFNTDTQYFGPGTRLTVL.

This clonotype has just a few counts. This sequence joins TRBV15 and TRBJ2-3; D may be TRBD2 (6 bases). Trimming took 0 bases from V and 2 from J, leaving 9 bases between them. There are 15 residues in the CDR3. CDR1 and CDR2 from the germline V gene are LNHNV and YYDKDF (reference sequence). The CDR3 is CATSRERGTTDTQYF. The CDR3 nucleotides read TGTGCCACCAGCAGAGAGCGGGGAACCACAGATACGCAGTATTTT.

The rearrangement links TRBV6-1 to TRBJ1-2, with a possible D match to TRBD1 (5 bases). CDR3 size: 14 residues. Trimming pared 0 bases from V and 5 bases from J, leaving 10 bases between. The germline V gene has CDR1 MNHNS and CDR2 SASEGT. This CDR3 is CASSEAIGHYGYTF. The CDR3 bases are TGTGCCAGCAGTGAAGCAATTGGACATTATGGCTACACCTTC.

The sample holds many counts of this clonotype. The chain has TRBV5-1 and TRBJ2-6; D is ambiguous. Per the germline V gene, CDR1 is SGHRS and CDR2 is YFSETQ. This CDR3 spans 16 amino acids. V was shortened by 3 bases and J by 0 bases, with 10 bases between the two germline ends. CDR3 loop: CASSSRRSSGANVLTF. Written as DNA, the CDR3 is TGCGCCAGCAGCTCTCGACGGAGCTCTGGGGCCAACGTCCTGACTTTC.

The sample holds a few counts of this clonotype. This chain joins TRBV4-2 and TRBJ2-3, with a weak D call TRBD2 (6 bases). The germline CDR1 and CDR2 sequences are LGHNA and YNFKEQ. Trimming pared 0 bases from V and 3 bases from J, leaving 16 bases between. The CDR3 is made up of 17 amino acids. The CDR3 sequence is CASSQDPTGGGTDTQYF. CDR3 coding DNA: TGTGCCAGCAGCCAAGACCCGACCGGGGGAGGTACAGATACGCAGTATTTT.

The rearrangement uses TRBV11-2 and TRBJ2-3; D may be TRBD2 (6 bases). The CDR3 loop spans 15 amino acids. Germline V gene sequence: CDR1 SGHAT, CDR2 FQNNGV. Trimming cost V 5 bases and J 3 bases, with 15 bases left between them. Here the CDR3 reads CASSPHGGLTDTQYF. Here the CDR3 DNA reads TGTGCCAGCAGCCCTCACGGAGGGTTAACAGATACGCAGTATTTT.

This clonotype came up many times. CDR3 in DNA: TGTGCCAGCAGTGAAGGTGGGGTCGTTGGGATTCTTACAGATACGCAGTATTTT. This codes for CASSEGGVVGILTDTQYF. The chain uses TRBV2 and TRBJ2-3, with D unclear. The CDR3 is 18 residues long. Germline V lookup: CDR1 SNHLY, CDR2 FYNNEI. Trimming cost V 1 base and J 3 bases, with 20 bases left between them.

This clonotype was seen at least ten times. V and J are TRBV11-2 and TRBJ2-3; D gene ambiguous. Trimming shortened V by 1 base and J by 6 bases, and 5 bases separated the two germline ends. The V gene's germline CDR1 is SGHAT and CDR2 FQNNGV. This CDR3 is 12 amino acids long. CDR3: CASSLVEDTQYF. CDR3 sequence (DNA): TGTGCCAGCAGCTTAGTTGAGGATACGCAGTATTTT.

This chain joins TRBV7-9 and TRBJ1-5; 7 bases are a match to TRBD1. J was trimmed by 0 bases and V by 5 bases; bases with no gene match: 7. The CDR3 runs to 16 residues. The germline V gene encodes CDR1 SEHNR and CDR2 FQNEAQ (reference sequence). In DNA form, the CDR3 reads TGTGCCAGCAGCCGGGACAGTCCCTATAGCAATCAGCCCCAGCATTTT. It codes for CASSRDSPYSNQPQHF.

In its sample, this clonotype was seen many times. The CDR3 protein is CSVEQDREDGYTF. Written as DNA, the CDR3 is TGCAGCGTTGAACAGGACAGGGAGGATGGCTACACCTTC. This rearrangement joins TRBV29-1 to TRBJ1-2, with 8 nucleotides matching TRBD1. CDR3 length equals 13 residues. Trimming cost V 2 bases and J 6 bases; bases outside gene matches: 5. CDR1 SQVTM and CDR2 ANQGSEA come from the germline V gene.

This clonotype was picked up a small number of times. The chain uses TRBV27 and TRBJ2-5, with D unclear. Trimming shortened V by 1 base and J by 5 bases, and 11 bases separated the two germline ends. Germline-derived CDR1 and CDR2 are MNHEY and SMNVEV (reference sequence). The CDR3 totals 14 residues. DNA for the CDR3: TGTGCCAGCAGTTTATTTTCGAAGCCCGAGACCCAGTACTTC. It specifies CASSLFSKPETQYF.

V usage is TRBV5-4 and J usage is TRBJ2-7; 8 positions agree with TRBD1. CDR1 is SGHNT, CDR2 YYREEE, per germline (reference sequence). Unmatched junction bases numbered 1, after V lost 0 bases and J lost 5 bases. The length of the CDR3 is 13 residues. As DNA, the CDR3 is TGTGCCAGCAGCTTGGCAGGGGGCAACGAGCAGTACTTC. Residues: CASSLAGGNEQYF.